A single sample is the source of the 30 T cell receptor beta chains below, sequenced in a study of blood T cell repertoires in COVID-19. Here immunoSEQ multiplex PCR was the method, and the copy in TCRdb shows in-frame clones only, minus some. The table includes 150,000 to 200,000 clones, 80% detected once. Material for sequencing was PBMCs or T cells enriched from blood (not recorded which). The source is a middle-aged man who had recovered from COVID-19.

The chain links TRBV5-1 to TRBJ1-4, with a weak D call TRBD1 (5 bases). CDR3 length: 16 amino acids. Between the trimmed V and J ends, which lost 2 bases and 2 bases, there was a span of 13 bases. Looked up from germline, CDR1 is SGHRS and CDR2 is YFSETQ. The CDR3 is CASSLRGDGTNEKLFF. CDR3 DNA: TGCGCCAGCAGCTTAAGGGGTGACGGGACTAATGAAAAACTGTTTTTT.

The chain joins TRBV5-6 to TRBJ1-6, with unresolved D. The germline V and J ends were trimmed by 1 base and 10 bases, with 12 bases remaining between them. The CDR3 extends over 14 amino acids. Germline lookup yields CDR1 SGHDT and CDR2 YYEEEE. Here the CDR3 reads CASSLFGDSSPLHF. For the CDR3, the DNA is TGTGCCAGCAGCTTGTTCGGGGATTCCTCACCCCTCCACTTT. The complete variable domain, with remaining parts taken from reference TRBV5-6 and TRBJ1-6, reads DAGVTQSPTHLIKTRGQQVTLRCSPKSGHDTVSWYQQALGQGPQFIFQYYEEEERQRGNFPDRFSGHQFPNYSSELNVNALLLGDSALYLCASSLFGDSSPLHFGNGTRLTVT.

V gene TRBV6-1 combines with J gene TRBJ2-7; D unresolved. The length of the CDR3 is 16 residues. CDR1 and CDR2 (germline): MNHNS, SASEGT. Trimming removed 0 bases at V and 0 bases at J, with 12 bases between. CDR3 residues: CASSEAVTQPSYEQYF. The DNA of the CDR3 is TGTGCCAGCAGTGAAGCGGTTACACAGCCCTCCTACGAGCAGTACTTC.

The rearrangement links TRBV3-1 (or the pseudogene TRBV3-2) to TRBJ2-7; 8 nucleotides match TRBD2. This CDR3 region has 13 residues. The J segment lost 5 bases and the V segment lost 4 bases, leaving 4 bases of the junction unmatched. Per germline, CDR1 LGHDT and CDR2 YNNKEL (reference sequence). This CDR3 is CASSPGGVNEQYV. For the CDR3, the DNA is TGTGCCAGCAGCCCCGGGGGGGTCAACGAGCAGTACGTC.

This clone has only a few counts. The V and J genes are TRBV5-1 and TRBJ2-3; 7 bases fit TRBD2. Germline-derived CDR1 and CDR2 are SGHRS and YFSETQ. V lost 4 bases and J lost 9; bases outside the gene matches: 11. The CDR3 covers 14 residues. CDR3 residues: CASSNPYRGETQYF. CDR3 sequence (DNA): TGCGCCAGCAGCAATCCCTACCGGGGGGAGACGCAGTATTTT.

The chain is built from TRBV6-6 and TRBJ2-7; unclear D gene. V lost 5 bases and J lost 5, with 13 bases in between. CDR3 length: 13 amino acids. Germline loops: CDR1 MNHNY, CDR2 SVGAGI (reference sequence). CDR3 residues: CASSKTSLDEQYV. In DNA, the CDR3 is TGTGCCAGCAGTAAAACAAGTTTGGACGAGCAGTACGTC.

This clone appeared many times. This chain connects TRBV15 to TRBJ1-2; the match to TRBD1 covers 7 bases. Per germline, CDR1 LNHNV and CDR2 YYDKDF (reference sequence). This CDR3 region has 15 residues. V lost 3 bases and J lost 0; bases outside the gene matches: 4. In DNA, the CDR3 is TGTGCCACCAGCAGGACCGGGACAGCTAACTATGGCTACACCTTC. It is translated as CATSRTGTANYGYTF. Filled out from reference TRBV15 and TRBJ1-2, the complete variable domain reads DAMVIQNPRYQVTQFGKPVTLSCSQTLNHNVMYWYQQKSSQAPKLLFHYYDKDFNNEADTPDNFQSRRPNTSFCFLDIRSPGLGDTAMYLCATSRTGTANYGYTFGSGTRLTVV.

The chain combines TRBV18 with TRBJ2-3; the D gene is possibly TRBD2 (5 bases). CDR1 is KGHSH and CDR2 is LQKENI in the germline V gene. The V end lost 3 bases, the J end lost 8 bases, and 18 bases lay between the germline ends. The CDR3 is 15 residues long. The CDR3 DNA sequence: TGTGCCAGCTCACCGGTGAGGGTCCAGCAAGGTACGCAGTATTTT. Translation: CASSPVRVQQGTQYF.

This CDR3 reads CASRQDRGKALWLLAQHF. CDR3 nucleotide sequence: TGCGCCAGCAGACAGGACAGGGGAAAGGCCCTTTGGCTTTTGGCCCAGCATTTT. This chain uses TRBV5-1 with TRBJ1-5, with 9 bases matching TRBD1. Germline CDR1 reads SGHRS; CDR2 reads YFSETQ. The CDR3 is made up of 18 amino acids. The trim removed 5 bases at V and 11 bases at J, leaving 23 bases unmatched.

The chain has TRBV7-9 and TRBJ1-2; D unclear. V lost 1 base and J 8 bases, leaving 8 bases between the germline ends. From germline, CDR1 is SEHNR and CDR2 FQNEAQ (reference sequence). The CDR3 is 12 amino acids. In nucleotides, the CDR3 is TGTGCCAGCAGCTTAGATGAGTGGGGCTACACCTTC. It encodes CASSLDEWGYTF.

The V call is TRBV9, the J call TRBJ2-5; 8 bases align to TRBD2. CDR1 SGDLS and CDR2 YYNGEE come from the germline V gene. This CDR3 comprises 13 residues. Trimming removed 1 base from V and 11 bases from J; junction bases left unmatched: 7. In nucleotides, the CDR3 is TGTGCCAGCAGCGTAAATCCAGCGGGGGTACAGTACTTC. It codes for CASSVNPAGVQYF.

V is TRBV20-1 and J is TRBJ2-5, with TRBD2 matching over 9 bases. CDR3 length equals 16 residues. Germline V gene sequence: CDR1 DFQATT, CDR2 SNEGSKA (reference sequence). Germline trimming cut 3 bases from V and 2 bases from J; bases unmatched to any gene: 10. The chain's CDR3 is CSASTALAGRQETQYF. The DNA for the CDR3 is TGCAGTGCTAGTACCGCGCTAGCGGGGAGACAAGAGACCCAGTACTTC.

V gene TRBV5-1 combines with J gene TRBJ2-5; D is uncertain. Deletions cut 6 bases from V and 5 bases from J, with 14 bases between. Germline V gene sequence: CDR1 SGHRS, CDR2 YFSETQ. There are 13 residues in the CDR3. The CDR3 region has the DNA TGCGCCAGCAACAACCCGGCGGTGGAGACCCAGTACTTC. Its translation is CASNNPAVETQYF.

The V and J genes are TRBV7-9 and TRBJ1-2; D might be TRBD1 (5 bases). The CDR3 runs to 15 residues. Germline V gene sequence: CDR1 SEHNR, CDR2 FQNEAQ (reference sequence). V lost 4 bases, J lost 4 bases, and 16 bases lay in between. The DNA of the CDR3 is TGTGCCAGCAGCTCCCGGGGGACCTTCGTCTATGGCTACACCTTC. Its protein product is CASSSRGTFVYGYTF.

The chain has TRBV3-1 (or the pseudogene TRBV3-2) and TRBJ2-5; the match to TRBD2 covers 13 bases. Germline assignment: CDR1 LGHDT and CDR2 YNNKEL (reference sequence). This CDR3 comprises 18 residues. The ends lost 0 bases at V and 1 base at J; junction bases unmatched: 5. The CDR3 loop is CASSQDWTSGGSQETQYF. Here the CDR3 DNA reads TGTGCCAGCAGCCAAGACTGGACTAGCGGGGGATCCCAAGAGACCCAGTACTTC.

Only one count was recorded for this clone. The gene calls are TRBV10-1 and TRBJ2-3; D gene ambiguous. V was clipped by 5 bases and J by 0 bases, with 9 bases between them. Germline-derived CDR1 and CDR2 are WNHNN and SYGVQD (reference sequence). The CDR3 length is 14 residues. The CDR3 protein is CASSLQTSTDTQYF. The CDR3, as DNA: TGCGCCAGCAGTCTACAGACAAGCACAGATACGCAGTATTTT.

V gene TRBV5-1 combines with J gene TRBJ2-5; D gene unclear. CDR3 length: 14 residues. Trimming cost V 3 bases and J 0 bases, with 9 bases left between them. Germline values: CDR1 SGHRS, CDR2 YFSETQ. The chain's CDR3 is CASSSSEYQETQYF. As DNA, the CDR3 is TGCGCCAGCAGCTCTTCGGAGTACCAAGAGACCCAGTACTTC.

This chain's CDR3 is CASSVGPNTEAFF. Here the CDR3 DNA reads TGTGCCAGCAGCGTGGGCCCGAACACTGAAGCTTTCTTT. The rearrangement links TRBV14 to TRBJ1-1, with D unresolved. This CDR3 has 13 amino acids. V lost 5 bases, J lost 1 base, and 8 bases lay in between. The germline CDR1 and CDR2 sequences are SGHDN and FVKESK.

This chain connects TRBV7-2 to TRBJ2-3; D possibly corresponds to TRBD2 (5 bases). Trimming removed 5 bases from V and 6 bases from J, with 18 bases in between. CDR1 is SGHTA and CDR2 is FQGNSA in the germline V gene. CDR3 length: 15 amino acids. The CDR3 coding sequence is TGTGCCAGCAGCCCATGGAGGAATGCCGGGGATACGCAGTATTTT. Translation: CASSPWRNAGDTQYF.

The chain links TRBV6-5 to TRBJ1-2; 10 bases align to TRBD1. Unmatched junction bases numbered 8, after V lost 5 bases and J lost 5 bases. This CDR3 contains 15 residues. The germline V gene has CDR1 MNHEY and CDR2 SVGAGI. CDR3 nucleotides: TGTGCCAGCAGTAGAATGGACAGGGGGGGGTATGGCTACACCTTC. It translates to CASSRMDRGGYGYTF.

The chain carries TRBV27 and TRBJ1-2, with TRBD1 identical over 10 bases. Germline V gives CDR1 MNHEY, CDR2 SMNVEV (reference sequence). The CDR3 sequence is 16 residues long. V gave up 0 bases and J gave up 4 bases; unmatched junction bases: 5. CDR3 region: CASSLSRQGASYGYTF. In DNA, the CDR3 is TGTGCCAGCAGTTTATCCCGACAGGGGGCCAGCTATGGCTACACCTTC.

CDR3 sequence: CASSQEIIGGTYGYTF. DNA for the CDR3: TGCGCCAGCAGCCAAGAAATTATCGGGGGTACCTATGGCTACACCTTC. The chain employs TRBV4-1 and TRBJ1-2, with a possible D match to TRBD1 (5 bases). Deletions cut 0 bases from V and 4 bases from J, with 15 bases between. The V gene's germline CDR1 is MGHRA and CDR2 YSYEKL. CDR3 length equals 16 residues.

The CDR3 bases are TGTGCCAGCAGTGAACGGGACAGGGTCACAGATACGCAGTATTTT. Residues: CASSERDRVTDTQYF. The chain joins TRBV6-1 to TRBJ2-3, with 9 bases fitting TRBD1. The V gene's germline CDR1 is MNHNS and CDR2 SASEGT. The CDR3 contains 15 residues. The V segment lost 2 bases and the J segment 2 bases; nucleotides outside the gene matches: 2.

This chain connects TRBV5-1 to TRBJ1-1, with TRBD1 matching over 7 bases. The CDR3 consists of 15 residues. The V and J ends lost 4 bases and 4 bases, in that order; junction bases with no gene match: 10. CDR1 is SGHRS and CDR2 is YFSETQ in the germline V gene. CDR3: CASSILEGASTEAFF. CDR3 coding DNA: TGCGCCAGCAGCATCCTTGAGGGGGCGAGCACTGAAGCTTTCTTT.

J is TRBJ2-3 and V is TRBV2; a possible D gene is TRBD2 (6 bases). Germline V gene sequence: CDR1 SNHLY, CDR2 FYNNEI. Deletions cut 4 bases from V and 0 bases from J, with 11 bases between. The CDR3 has 15 amino acids. CDR3 loop: CASSGGGESTDTQYF. The CDR3 nucleotides are TGTGCCAGCAGTGGGGGCGGGGAGAGCACAGATACGCAGTATTTT.

V gene TRBV30 combines with J gene TRBJ1-2; D is unresolved. This CDR3 contains 13 residues. V lost 0 bases, J lost 4 bases, and 9 bases lay in between. Germline lookup yields CDR1 GTSNPN and CDR2 SVGIG (reference sequence). In DNA form, the CDR3 reads TGTGCCTGGAGTGTCCGGAGAGTCTATGGCTACACCTTC. This codes for CAWSVRRVYGYTF.

The CDR3 nucleotides read TGTGCCAGCAGTGAAGCCAGGGGACAGCAAGAGACCCAGTACTTC. Protein product: CASSEARGQQETQYF. The chain joins TRBV2 to TRBJ2-5, with 7 bases that match TRBD1. The ends lost 0 bases at V and 2 bases at J; junction bases unmatched: 3. CDR3 length: 15 amino acids. From germline, CDR1 is SNHLY and CDR2 FYNNEI.

The chain combines TRBV2 with TRBJ1-5; no reliable D call. CDR1 is SNHLY and CDR2 is FYNNEI in the germline V gene. The CDR3 contains 14 residues. V was trimmed by 0 bases and J by 11 bases, leaving 14 bases between them. DNA for the CDR3: TGTGCCAGCAGTGAAGCGCTTCAAGGGAGGGCCCAGCATTTT. Translation: CASSEALQGRAQHF. The full variable domain, completed using reference TRBV2 and TRBJ1-5, is EPEVTQTPSHQVTQMGQEVILRCVPISNHLYFYWYRQILGQKVEFLVSFYNNEISEKSEIFDDQFSVERPDGSNFTLKIRSTKLEDSAMYFCASSEALQGRAQHFGDGTRLSIL.

The V and J genes are TRBV5-1 and TRBJ2-5, with TRBD1 as a possible D gene (5 bases). The CDR3 extends over 13 amino acids. V was pared by 3 bases and J by 10 bases, with 16 bases between. Looked up from germline, CDR1 is SGHRS and CDR2 is YFSETQ. The CDR3 loop reads CASSSGAPGIQYF. The CDR3 nucleotides read TGCGCCAGCAGCTCTGGGGCTCCGGGCATCCAGTACTTC.

The V and J genes are TRBV7-8 and TRBJ1-2, with D possibly matching TRBD1 (5 bases). Germline V gives CDR1 SGHVS, CDR2 FQNEAQ. The length of the CDR3 is 15 residues. V was trimmed by 3 bases and J by 8 bases, leaving 19 bases between them. CDR3 protein: CASSFGGLREFGYTF. The DNA for the CDR3 is TGTGCCAGCAGCTTCGGGGGTCTCCGGGAGTTCGGCTACACCTTC. Looking up the rest from reference TRBV7-8 and TRBJ1-2 gives the full variable domain: GAGVSQSPRYKVAKRGQDVALRCDPISGHVSLFWYQQALGQGPEFLTYFQNEAQLDKSGLPSDRFFAERPEGSVSTLKIQRTQQEDSAVYLCASSFGGLREFGYTFGSGTRLTVV.